Sequencing of this T cell receptor beta chain was carried out in a study of glioma-infiltrating T cells after dendritic cell vaccination. Germline-derived CDR1 and CDR2 are WSHSY and SAAADI. This CDR3 is 15 amino acids long. V dropped 6 bases and J dropped 0; count of bases not matched to a gene: 4. Input was around 2 ug genomic DNA, or all available if less. Some clones are missing from TCRdb's copy, which holds only in-frame ones; the method was immunoSEQ multiplex PCR. The table includes around 78,000 clones, about 85% detected once. Time point of the sample: after dendritic cell vaccination, including at tumor progression/relapse. Only patients with spare fresh-frozen tumor and over two years of follow-up were included. Before vaccination, two weeks after the third vaccination, and at progression, PBMC were collected.

The source of this sequence is a human donor with glioblastoma. V and J are TRBV10-2 and TRBJ2-7; 11 bases line up with TRBD2. Sequenced here: blood, sampled after dendritic cell vaccination. The CDR3 here is CASRPTSGSSYEQYF. In nucleotides, the CDR3 is TGCGCCAGCAGACCTACTAGCGGGAGCTCCTACGAGCAGTACTTC.